This entry lists 2 T cell receptor beta chains sequenced from one sample in a study of T cell clonotyping in hematopoietic cell transplantation. Repertoires were generated with immunoSEQ multiplex PCR, while TCRdb's copy carries only in-frame clones and drops some. The sample gives roughly 10,000 clones, around 90% of which show up once; 38% is in the top ten. This sample comprised PBMCs, obtained 180 days after allogeneic stem cell transplant. Source of these receptors: a male patient aged 60-70 years who had an allogeneic stem cell transplant from an unrelated donor, so the T cells may come from the graft donor. Some clones in this sample may be carry-over from other donors' samples.

The chain uses TRBV2 and TRBJ1-2; 7 bases match TRBD1. The CDR3 has 14 residues. V was pared by 2 bases and J by 8 bases, with 8 bases of the junction left unmatched. The V gene's germline CDR1 is SNHLY and CDR2 FYNNEI. The CDR3 region has the DNA TGTGCCAGCAGTGAAACGGGGGCAGGGGGAGGCTACACCTTC. Translated, it gives CASSETGAGGGYTF.

The chain is built from TRBV4-2 and TRBJ2-3; D call uncertain. V lost 4 bases and J 2 bases, leaving 10 bases between the germline ends. The CDR3 spans 14 residues. Per germline, CDR1 LGHNA and CDR2 YNFKEQ. The CDR3 protein is CASSPITDTDTQYF. The CDR3 DNA reads TGTGCCAGCAGCCCAATCACAGACACAGATACGCAGTATTTT.